The 2 T cell receptor beta chains below come from one sample, sequenced in a study of CD8+CD57+ T cells in acquired aplastic anemia. TCR beta VDJ and CDR3 were profiled, and genomic DNA was the template. TCRdb reprocessed the reads with MiXCR, giving one entry per CDR3 protein. The repertoire holds about 98,000 distinct CDR3 sequences, 55% to 70% seen once, with roughly two thirds in the top ten. Previously, flow cytometry had revealed CD8+CD57+ cell expansion in the patients chosen for sequencing. The sequencing sample was made of sorted CD4+, CD8+, or CD8+CD57+ T cells (not recorded which) from PBMCs. The receptor source for this set is a human donor with aplastic anemia.

This clonotype was seen repeatedly, ten times or more. The CDR3 DNA reads TGTGCCAGTAGTATAGATTTGGCTAGCGGGGTTCAAGAGACCCAGTACTTC. Translating gives CASSIDLASGVQETQYF. This rearrangement joins TRBV19 to TRBJ2-5, with 9 bases lining up with TRBD2. The CDR3 length is 17 residues. Germline assignment: CDR1 LNHDA and CDR2 SQIVND (reference sequence). With 0 bases clipped from V and 2 bases from J, the junction kept 7 bases outside the gene matches.

This clonotype was observed at least ten times. The V call is TRBV19, the J call TRBJ2-7; D may be TRBD1 (6 bases). This CDR3 is 12 amino acids long. The germline gives CDR1 LNHDA, CDR2 SQIVND (reference sequence). Between the trimmed V and J ends, which lost 9 bases and 0 bases, there was a span of 9 bases. The CDR3 sequence: CARDRSSYEQYF. The DNA of the CDR3 is TGTGCCAGAGACAGGAGCTCCTACGAGCAGTACTTC.